Presented here are 4 T cell receptor beta chains from one specimen sequenced in a study of T-cell memory formation after mild COVID-19. In TCRdb, the 5' RACE reads were re-called with MiXCR into one record per CDR3 protein. This table has 400,000 or so distinct CDR3 sequences, 20% to 25% appearing once. The sample taken for sequencing was PBMCs or a T cell subset sorted from them (not recorded which). Receptors originate from an adult woman who had mild COVID-19 (a few samples of this study predate the infection). Cell type and time point are not known.

This chain links TRBV5-1 with TRBJ1-1; the match to TRBD1 covers 8 bases. The CDR3 length is 16 residues. Germline V CDR1 and CDR2: SGHRS, YFSETQ. Trimming cost V 3 bases and J 1 base; bases outside gene matches: 8. The CDR3 DNA follows: TGCGCCAGCAGCTCGACAGGGGTAAGGGCGAACACTGAAGCTTTCTTT. Translation gives CASSSTGVRANTEAFF.

The sample holds one count of this clonotype. The genes are TRBV6-4 and TRBJ2-7, with TRBD1 matching over 10 bases. There are 19 residues in the CDR3. V gave up 4 bases and J gave up 4 bases; unmatched junction bases: 19. The germline V gene encodes CDR1 MRHNA and CDR2 SNTAGT. DNA of the CDR3: TGTGCCAGCAGTGGCTCTCTCCGGGACAGGGGAGGTTTCAGGTACGAGCAGTACTTC. Protein product: CASSGSLRDRGGFRYEQYF.

This clonotype was observed a handful of times. This sequence joins TRBV6-2 or TRBV6-3 and TRBJ2-1, with 8 bases aligning to TRBD2. Trimming at V came to 1 base and at J to 7 bases, leaving 6 bases not matched to a gene. CDR1 is MNHEY and CDR2 is SVGEGT in the germline V gene. This CDR3 region has 15 residues. The CDR3: CASSYLITGGNEQFF. Here the CDR3 DNA reads TGTGCCAGCAGTTACTTGATAACGGGAGGGAATGAGCAGTTCTTC.

This clonotype showed up just a few times. The rearrangement uses TRBV5-3 and TRBJ2-4; no reliable D call. TRBV5-3 is an ORF, with its function uncertain. This CDR3 is 16 amino acids long. Trimming pared 1 base from V and 2 bases from J, leaving 13 bases between. The CDR3 here is CARSLNMAWTKNIQYF. CDR3 in DNA: TGTGCCAGAAGCTTGAACATGGCGTGGACCAAAAACATTCAGTACTTC.